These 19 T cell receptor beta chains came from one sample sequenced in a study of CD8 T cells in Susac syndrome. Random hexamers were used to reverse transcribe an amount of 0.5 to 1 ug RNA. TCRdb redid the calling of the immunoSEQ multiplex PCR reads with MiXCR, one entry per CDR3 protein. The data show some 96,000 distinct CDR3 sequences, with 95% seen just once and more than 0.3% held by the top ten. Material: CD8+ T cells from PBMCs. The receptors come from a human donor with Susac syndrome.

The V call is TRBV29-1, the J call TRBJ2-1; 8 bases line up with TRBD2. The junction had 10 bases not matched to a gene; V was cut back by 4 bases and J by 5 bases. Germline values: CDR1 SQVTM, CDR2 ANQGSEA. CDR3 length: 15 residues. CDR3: CSVVGTLAVNNEQFF. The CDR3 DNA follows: TGCAGCGTTGTAGGTACACTAGCGGTGAACAATGAGCAGTTCTTC.

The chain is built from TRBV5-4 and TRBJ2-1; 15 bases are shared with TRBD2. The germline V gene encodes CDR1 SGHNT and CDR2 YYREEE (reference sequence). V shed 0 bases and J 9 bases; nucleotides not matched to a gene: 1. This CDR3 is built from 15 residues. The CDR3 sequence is CASSLGTSGGAEQFF. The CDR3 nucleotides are TGTGCCAGCAGCTTGGGGACTAGCGGGGGGGCTGAGCAGTTCTTC.

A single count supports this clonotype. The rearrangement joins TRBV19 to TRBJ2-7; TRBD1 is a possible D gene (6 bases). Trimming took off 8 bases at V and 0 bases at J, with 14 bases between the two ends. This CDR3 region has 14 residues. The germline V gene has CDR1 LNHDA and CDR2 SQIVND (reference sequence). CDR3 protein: CASRTVDSSYEQYF. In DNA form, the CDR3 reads TGTGCCAGTCGGACCGTGGACAGCTCCTACGAGCAGTACTTC.

CDR3 DNA: TGCGCCAGCAGCCAGCCGAGGGACAGCCCTACTGAAGCTTTCTTT. Residues: CASSQPRDSPTEAFF. The chain carries TRBV4-1 and TRBJ1-1, with 7 bases aligning to TRBD1. CDR3 size: 15 residues. CDR1 is MGHRA and CDR2 is YSYEKL in the germline V gene. With V trimmed by 3 bases and J by 5 bases, 9 bases remained unmatched.

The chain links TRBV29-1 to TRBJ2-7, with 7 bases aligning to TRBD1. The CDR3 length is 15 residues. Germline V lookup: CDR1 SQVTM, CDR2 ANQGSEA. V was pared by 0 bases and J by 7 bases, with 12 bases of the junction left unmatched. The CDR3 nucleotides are TGCAGCGTTGAAGACAACGACAGGGCCCTTGGGGAGCAGTACTTC. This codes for CSVEDNDRALGEQYF.

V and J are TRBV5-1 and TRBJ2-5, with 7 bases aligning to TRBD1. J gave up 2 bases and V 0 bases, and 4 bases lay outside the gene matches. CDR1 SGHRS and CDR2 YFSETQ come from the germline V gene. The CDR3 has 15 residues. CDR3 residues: CASSLVPGQQETQYF. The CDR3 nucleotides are TGCGCCAGCAGCTTGGTCCCGGGACAGCAAGAGACCCAGTACTTC.

This CDR3 reads CSATNRGYEQYF. The CDR3 bases are TGCAGTGCCACCAATAGGGGATACGAGCAGTACTTC. The chain is built from TRBV20-1 and TRBJ2-7, with a weak D call TRBD1 (5 bases). The germline CDR1 and CDR2 sequences are DFQATT and SNEGSKA (reference sequence). The ends were cut back, 6 bases at V and 4 bases at J, with 13 bases in the middle. The CDR3 covers 12 residues.

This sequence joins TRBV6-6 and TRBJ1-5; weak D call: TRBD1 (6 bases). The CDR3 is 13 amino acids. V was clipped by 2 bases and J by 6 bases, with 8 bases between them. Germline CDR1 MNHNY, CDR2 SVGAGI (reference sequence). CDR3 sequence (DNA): TGTGCCAGCAGTTACGGGGGGCCTCAGCCCCAGCATTTT. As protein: CASSYGGPQPQHF.

The CDR3 coding sequence is TGTGCCAGCAGCAAGCACTACGAGCAGTACTTC. Its translation: CASSKHYEQYF. The chain recombines TRBV21-1 with TRBJ2-7. TRBV21-1 is a known pseudogene. The CDR3 has 11 amino acids.

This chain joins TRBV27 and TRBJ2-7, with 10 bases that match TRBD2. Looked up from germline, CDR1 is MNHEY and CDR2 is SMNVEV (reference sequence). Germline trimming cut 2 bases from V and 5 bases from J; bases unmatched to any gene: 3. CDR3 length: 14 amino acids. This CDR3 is CASSLLAGDDEQYF. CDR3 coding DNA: TGTGCCAGCAGTTTACTAGCGGGAGACGACGAGCAGTACTTC.

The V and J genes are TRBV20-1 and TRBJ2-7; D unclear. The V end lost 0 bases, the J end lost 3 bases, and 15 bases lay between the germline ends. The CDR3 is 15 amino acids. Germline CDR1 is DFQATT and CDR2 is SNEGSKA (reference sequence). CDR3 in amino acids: CSARDVLAADYEQYF. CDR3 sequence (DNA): TGCAGTGCTAGAGATGTTCTGGCCGCTGACTACGAGCAGTACTTC.

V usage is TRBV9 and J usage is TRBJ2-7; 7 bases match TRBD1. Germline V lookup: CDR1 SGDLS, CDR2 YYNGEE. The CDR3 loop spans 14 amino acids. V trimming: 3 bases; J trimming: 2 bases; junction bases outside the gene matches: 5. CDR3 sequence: CASSARDSPYEQYF. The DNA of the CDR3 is TGTGCCAGCAGCGCCCGGGACAGTCCCTACGAGCAGTACTTC. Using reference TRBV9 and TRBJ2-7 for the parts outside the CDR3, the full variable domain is DSGVTQTPKHLITATGQRVTLRCSPRSGDLSVYWYQQSLDQGLQFLIQYYNGEERAKGNILERFSAQQFPDLHSELNLSSLELGDSALYFCASSARDSPYEQYFGPGTRLTVT.

The CDR3 loop is CASSDTGMLAYEQYF. The CDR3, as DNA: TGCGCCAGCAGCGACACAGGGATGCTCGCCTACGAGCAGTACTTC. The rearrangement joins TRBV5-1 to TRBJ2-7; a possible D gene is TRBD1 (6 bases). Germline V gene lookup returns CDR1 SGHRS and CDR2 YFSETQ. Trimming left V 4 bases short and J 2 bases short, with 16 bases between. The CDR3 sequence is 15 residues long.

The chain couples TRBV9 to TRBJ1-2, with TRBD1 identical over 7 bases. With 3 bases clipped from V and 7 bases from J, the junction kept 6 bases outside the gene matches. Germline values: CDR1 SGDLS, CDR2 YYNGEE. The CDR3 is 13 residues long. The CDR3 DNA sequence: TGTGCCAGCAGCGCAGAGACAGGGTCTGGCTACACCTTC. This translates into CASSAETGSGYTF.

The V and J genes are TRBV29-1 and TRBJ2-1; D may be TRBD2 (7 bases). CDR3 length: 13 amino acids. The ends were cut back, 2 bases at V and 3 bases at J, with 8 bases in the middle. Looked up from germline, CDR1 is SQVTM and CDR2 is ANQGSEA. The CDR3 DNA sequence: TGCAGCGTTGAAAGGGGGGGCTACAATGAGCAGTTCTTC. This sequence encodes CSVERGGYNEQFF.

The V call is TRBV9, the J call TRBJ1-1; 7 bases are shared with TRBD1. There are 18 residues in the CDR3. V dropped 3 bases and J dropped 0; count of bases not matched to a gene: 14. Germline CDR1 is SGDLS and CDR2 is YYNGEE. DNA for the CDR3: TGTGCCAGCAGCGCTCACAGGGGTGAAGCTCCTATGAACACTGAAGCTTTCTTT. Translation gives CASSAHRGEAPMNTEAFF.

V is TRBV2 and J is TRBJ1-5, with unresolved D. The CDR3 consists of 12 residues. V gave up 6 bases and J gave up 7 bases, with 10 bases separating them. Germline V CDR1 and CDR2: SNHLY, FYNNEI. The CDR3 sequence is CASRLSGQPQHF. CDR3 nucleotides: TGTGCCAGCAGATTATCAGGACAGCCCCAGCATTTT. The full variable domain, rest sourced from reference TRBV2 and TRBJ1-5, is EPEVTQTPSHQVTQMGQEVILRCVPISNHLYFYWYRQILGQKVEFLVSFYNNEISEKSEIFDDQFSVERPDGSNFTLKIRSTKLEDSAMYFCASRLSGQPQHFGDGTRLSIL.

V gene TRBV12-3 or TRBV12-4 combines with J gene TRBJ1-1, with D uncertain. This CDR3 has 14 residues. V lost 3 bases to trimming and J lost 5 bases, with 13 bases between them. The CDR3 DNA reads TGTGCCAGCAGTTTCCGGGCCCCGGCAACTGAAGCTTTCTTT. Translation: CASSFRAPATEAFF.

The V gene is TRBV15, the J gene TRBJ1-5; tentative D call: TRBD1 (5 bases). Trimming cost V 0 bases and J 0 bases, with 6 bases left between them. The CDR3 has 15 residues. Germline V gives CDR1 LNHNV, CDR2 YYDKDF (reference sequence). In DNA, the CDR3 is TGTGCCACCAGCAGAGAGGGGGTTAGCAATCAGCCCCAGCATTTT. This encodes CATSREGVSNQPQHF.